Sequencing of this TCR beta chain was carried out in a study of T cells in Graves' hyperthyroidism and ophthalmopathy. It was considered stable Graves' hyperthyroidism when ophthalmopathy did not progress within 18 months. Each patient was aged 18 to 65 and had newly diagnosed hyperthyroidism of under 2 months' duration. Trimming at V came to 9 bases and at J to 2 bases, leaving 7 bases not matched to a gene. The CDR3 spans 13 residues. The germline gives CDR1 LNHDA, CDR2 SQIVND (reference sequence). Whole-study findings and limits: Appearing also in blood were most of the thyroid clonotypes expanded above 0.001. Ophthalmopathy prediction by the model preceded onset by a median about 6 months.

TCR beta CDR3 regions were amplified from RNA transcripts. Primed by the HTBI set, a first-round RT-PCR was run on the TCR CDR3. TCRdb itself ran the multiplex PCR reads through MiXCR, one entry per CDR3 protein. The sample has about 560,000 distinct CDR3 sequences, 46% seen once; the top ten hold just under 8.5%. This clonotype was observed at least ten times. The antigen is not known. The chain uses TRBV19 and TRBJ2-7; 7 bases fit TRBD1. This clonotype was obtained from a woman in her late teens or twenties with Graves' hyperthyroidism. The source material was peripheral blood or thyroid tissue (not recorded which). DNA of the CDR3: TGTGCCAGGGCCGGGACAGCAGCCTACGAGCAGTACTTC. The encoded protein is CARAGTAAYEQYF. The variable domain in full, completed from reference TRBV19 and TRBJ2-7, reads DGGITQSPKYLFRKEGQNVTLSCEQNLNHDAMYWYRQDPGQGLRLIYYSQIVNDFQKGDIAEGYSVSREKKESFPLTVTSAQKNPTAFYLCARAGTAAYEQYFGPGTRLTVT.